Reported below is one T cell receptor (beta chain). Its antigen is still unknown. The data stem from a study of chemoradiotherapy in HPV16-positive cancers. CDR3 length: 16 residues. Looked up from germline, CDR1 is ENHRY and CDR2 is SYGVKD. V lost 6 bases to trimming and J lost 9 bases, with 24 bases between them. The protocol was immunoSEQ multiplex PCR, while the TCRdb copy is restricted to in-frame clones and leaves out a portion. The sample carries more than 35,000 clones, around 76% recorded once. General study points: Candidate HPV-specific clones and E7-related TCR motifs grew in tumor during treatment. In HPV16-positive patients, HPV-responsive T-cell expansion tracked better recurrence-free survival. Only a couple of HPV16-positive patients supplied the functional HPV-specificity definition.

Repeated repertoire sampling spanned the course of chemoradiotherapy. The TCR sequence derives from a human donor with HPV-associated anogenital cancer. The chain employs TRBV10-3 and TRBJ2-1, with a tentative D call TRBD2 (6 bases). Material: blood, obtained from a patient who underwent chemoradiotherapy. Written as DNA, the CDR3 is TGTGCCATCAGCCAACTCCGGGACTCCCCCGGTAGTGAGCAGTTCTTC. Its protein is CAISQLRDSPGSEQFF.